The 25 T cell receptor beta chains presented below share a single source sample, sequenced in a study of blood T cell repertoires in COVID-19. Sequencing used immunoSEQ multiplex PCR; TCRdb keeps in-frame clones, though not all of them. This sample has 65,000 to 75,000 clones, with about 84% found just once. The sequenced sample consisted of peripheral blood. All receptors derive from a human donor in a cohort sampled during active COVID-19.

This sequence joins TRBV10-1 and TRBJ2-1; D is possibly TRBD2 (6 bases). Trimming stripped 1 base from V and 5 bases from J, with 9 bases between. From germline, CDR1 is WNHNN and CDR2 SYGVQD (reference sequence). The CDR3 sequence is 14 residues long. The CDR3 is CASSEYGSDNEQFF. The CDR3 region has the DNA TGCGCCAGCAGTGAGTACGGGAGCGACAATGAGCAGTTCTTC.

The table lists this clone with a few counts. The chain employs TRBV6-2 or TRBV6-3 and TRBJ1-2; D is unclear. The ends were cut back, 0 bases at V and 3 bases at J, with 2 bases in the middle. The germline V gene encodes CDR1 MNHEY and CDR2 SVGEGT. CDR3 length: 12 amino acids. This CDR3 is CASSYSDYGYTF. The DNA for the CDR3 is TGTGCCAGCAGTTACTCCGACTATGGCTACACCTTC.

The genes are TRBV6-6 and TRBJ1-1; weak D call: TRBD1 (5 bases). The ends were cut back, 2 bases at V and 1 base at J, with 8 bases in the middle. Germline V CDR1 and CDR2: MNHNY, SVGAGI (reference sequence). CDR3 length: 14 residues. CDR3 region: CASSYGQGNTEAFF. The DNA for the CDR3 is TGTGCCAGCAGTTACGGTCAGGGGAACACTGAAGCTTTCTTT.

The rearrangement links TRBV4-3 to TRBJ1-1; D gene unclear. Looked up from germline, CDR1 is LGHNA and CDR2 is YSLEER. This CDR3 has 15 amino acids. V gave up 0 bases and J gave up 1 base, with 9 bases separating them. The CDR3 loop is CASSQEVAGNTEAFF. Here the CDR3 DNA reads TGCGCCAGCAGCCAAGAGGTAGCGGGGAACACTGAAGCTTTCTTT.

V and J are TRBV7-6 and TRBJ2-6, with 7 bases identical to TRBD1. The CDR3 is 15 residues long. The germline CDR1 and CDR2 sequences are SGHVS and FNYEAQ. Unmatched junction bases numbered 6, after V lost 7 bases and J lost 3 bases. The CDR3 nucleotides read TGTGCCAGCAAGGGGGACAGCGATGGGGCCAACGTCCTGACTTTC. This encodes CASKGDSDGANVLTF. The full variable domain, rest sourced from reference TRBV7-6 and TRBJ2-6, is GAGVSQSPRYKVTKRGQDVALRCDPISGHVSLYWYRQALGQGPEFLTYFNYEAQQDKSGLPNDRFSAERPEGSISTLTIQRTEQRDSAMYRCASKGDSDGANVLTFGAGSRLTVL.

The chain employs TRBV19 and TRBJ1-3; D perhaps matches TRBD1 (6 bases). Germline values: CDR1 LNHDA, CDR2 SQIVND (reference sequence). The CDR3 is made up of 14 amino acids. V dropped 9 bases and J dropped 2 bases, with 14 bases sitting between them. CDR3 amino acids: CASAEQGTGNTIYF. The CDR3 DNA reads TGTGCCAGCGCTGAACAGGGAACTGGAAACACCATATATTTT. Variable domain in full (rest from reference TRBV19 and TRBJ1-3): DGGITQSPKYLFRKEGQNVTLSCEQNLNHDAMYWYRQDPGQGLRLIYYSQIVNDFQKGDIAEGYSVSREKKESFPLTVTSAQKNPTAFYLCASAEQGTGNTIYFGEGSWLTVV.

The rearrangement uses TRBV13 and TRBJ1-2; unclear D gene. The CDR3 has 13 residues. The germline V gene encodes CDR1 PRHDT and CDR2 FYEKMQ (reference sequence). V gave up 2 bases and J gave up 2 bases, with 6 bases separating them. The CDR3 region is CASSLNRNYGYTF. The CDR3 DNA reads TGTGCCAGCAGCTTAAACAGAAACTATGGCTACACCTTC.

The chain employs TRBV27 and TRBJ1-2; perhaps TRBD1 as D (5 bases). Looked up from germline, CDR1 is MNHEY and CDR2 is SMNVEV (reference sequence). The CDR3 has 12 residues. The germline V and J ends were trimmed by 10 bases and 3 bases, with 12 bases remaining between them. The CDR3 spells CATVDIYYGYTF. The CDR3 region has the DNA TGTGCCACCGTGGACATTTACTATGGCTACACCTTC.

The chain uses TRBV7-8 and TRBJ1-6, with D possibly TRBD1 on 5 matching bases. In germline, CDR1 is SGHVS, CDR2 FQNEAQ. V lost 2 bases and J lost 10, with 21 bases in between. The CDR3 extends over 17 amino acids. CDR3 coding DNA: TGTGCCAGCAGCTTATATAATGTTGGTAGGGGTAACTCACCCCTCCACTTT. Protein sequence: CASSLYNVGRGNSPLHF.

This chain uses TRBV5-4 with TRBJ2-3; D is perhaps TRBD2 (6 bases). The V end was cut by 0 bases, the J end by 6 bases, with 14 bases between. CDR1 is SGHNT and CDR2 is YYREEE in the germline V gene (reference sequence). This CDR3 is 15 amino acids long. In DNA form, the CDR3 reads TGTGCCAGCAGCTTGGAAATTAGCCGGGGGGATACGCAGTATTTT. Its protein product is CASSLEISRGDTQYF. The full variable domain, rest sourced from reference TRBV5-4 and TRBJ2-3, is ETGVTQSPTHLIKTRGQQVTLRCSSQSGHNTVSWYQQALGQGPQFIFQYYREEENGRGNFPPRFSGLQFPNYSSELNVNALELDDSALYLCASSLEISRGDTQYFGPGTRLTVL.

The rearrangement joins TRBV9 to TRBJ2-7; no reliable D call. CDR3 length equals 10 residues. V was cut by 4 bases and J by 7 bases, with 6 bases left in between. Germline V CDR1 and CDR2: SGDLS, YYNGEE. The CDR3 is CASSPPEQYF. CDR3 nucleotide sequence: TGTGCCAGCAGCCCTCCTGAGCAGTACTTC. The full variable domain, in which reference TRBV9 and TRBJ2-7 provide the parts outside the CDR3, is DSGVTQTPKHLITATGQRVTLRCSPRSGDLSVYWYQQSLDQGLQFLIQYYNGEERAKGNILERFSAQQFPDLHSELNLSSLELGDSALYFCASSPPEQYFGPGTRLTVT.

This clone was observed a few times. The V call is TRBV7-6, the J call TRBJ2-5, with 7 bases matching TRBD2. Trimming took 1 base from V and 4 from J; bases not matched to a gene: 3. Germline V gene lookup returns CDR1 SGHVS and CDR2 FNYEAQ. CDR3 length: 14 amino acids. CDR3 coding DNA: TGTGCCAGCAGCTTAGGAGGCGGGAGAGAGACCCAGTACTTC. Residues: CASSLGGGRETQYF.

The chain's CDR3 is CASSRRRDGGTNEKLFF. The CDR3 region has the DNA TGTGCCAGTAGTAGAAGGAGGGATGGTGGAACTAATGAAAAACTGTTTTTT. The rearrangement uses TRBV19 and TRBJ1-4; no clear D gene. V was clipped by 4 bases and J by 1 base, with 16 bases between them. The CDR3 runs 17 residues. From germline, CDR1 is LNHDA and CDR2 SQIVND (reference sequence). Filled out from reference TRBV19 and TRBJ1-4, the complete variable domain reads DGGITQSPKYLFRKEGQNVTLSCEQNLNHDAMYWYRQDPGQGLRLIYYSQIVNDFQKGDIAEGYSVSREKKESFPLTVTSAQKNPTAFYLCASSRRRDGGTNEKLFFGSGTQLSVL.

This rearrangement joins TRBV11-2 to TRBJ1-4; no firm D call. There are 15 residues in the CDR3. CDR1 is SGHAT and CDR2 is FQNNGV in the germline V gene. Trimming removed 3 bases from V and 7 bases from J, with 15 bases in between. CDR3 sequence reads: CASSFLGRGGEKLFF. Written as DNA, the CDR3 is TGTGCCAGCAGCTTTTTAGGACGAGGAGGTGAAAAACTGTTTTTT.

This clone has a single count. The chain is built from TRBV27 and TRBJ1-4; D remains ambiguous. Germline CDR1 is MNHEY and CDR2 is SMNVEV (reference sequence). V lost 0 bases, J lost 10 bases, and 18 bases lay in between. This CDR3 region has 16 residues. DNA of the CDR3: TGTGCCAGCAGTTTATCGCGGGCCACCTCGTGGGGAAAACTGTTTTTT. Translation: CASSLSRATSWGKLFF.

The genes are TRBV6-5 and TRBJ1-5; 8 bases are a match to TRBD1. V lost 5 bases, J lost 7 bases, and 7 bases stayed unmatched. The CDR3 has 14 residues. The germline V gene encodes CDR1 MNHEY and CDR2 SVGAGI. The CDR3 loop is CASSTQGAGQPQHF. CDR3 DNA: TGTGCCAGCAGTACGCAGGGGGCTGGGCAGCCCCAGCATTTT.

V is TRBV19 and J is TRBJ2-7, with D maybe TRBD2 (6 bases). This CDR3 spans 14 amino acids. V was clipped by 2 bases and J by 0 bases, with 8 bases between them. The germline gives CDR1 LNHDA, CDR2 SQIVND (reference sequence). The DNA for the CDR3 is TGTGCCAGTAGTATATCGCGGGACTCCTACGAGCAGTACTTC. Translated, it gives CASSISRDSYEQYF.

CDR3 protein: CASSSVAGGRVERDTQYF. The CDR3 DNA follows: TGTGCCAGCAGCTCAGTAGCGGGAGGGAGAGTGGAAAGGGATACGCAGTATTTT. The chain links TRBV7-8 to TRBJ2-3; the match to TRBD2 covers 11 bases. Germline trimming cut 4 bases from V and 6 bases from J; bases unmatched to any gene: 15. The CDR3 loop spans 18 amino acids. CDR1 SGHVS and CDR2 FQNEAQ come from the germline V gene.

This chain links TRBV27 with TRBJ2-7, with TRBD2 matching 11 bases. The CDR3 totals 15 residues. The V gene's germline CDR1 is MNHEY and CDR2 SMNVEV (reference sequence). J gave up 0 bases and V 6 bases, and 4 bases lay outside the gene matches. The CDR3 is CASRLGLAASYEQYF. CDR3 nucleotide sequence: TGTGCCAGCAGACTGGGACTAGCGGCCTCCTACGAGCAGTACTTC.

The CDR3 DNA reads TGTGCCAGCAGTGACCAGGGGGCCCACGAGCAGTACTTC. Amino acid sequence: CASSDQGAHEQYF. The rearrangement uses TRBV6-1 and TRBJ2-7; TRBD1 matches at 8 bases. Germline lookup yields CDR1 MNHNS and CDR2 SASEGT. This CDR3 has 13 residues. V dropped 3 bases and J dropped 5; count of bases not matched to a gene: 3.

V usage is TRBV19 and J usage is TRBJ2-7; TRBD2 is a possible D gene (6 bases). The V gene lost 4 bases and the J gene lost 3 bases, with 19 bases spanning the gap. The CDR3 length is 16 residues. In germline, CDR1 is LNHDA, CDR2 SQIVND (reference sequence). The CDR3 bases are TGTGCCAGTAGTACTCTGGTGGAGGTGGGGGGCTACGAGCAGTACTTC. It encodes CASSTLVEVGGYEQYF.

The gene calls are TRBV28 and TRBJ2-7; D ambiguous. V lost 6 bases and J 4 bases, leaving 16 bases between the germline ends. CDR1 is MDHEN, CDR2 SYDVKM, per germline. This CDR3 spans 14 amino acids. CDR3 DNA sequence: TGTGCCAGCAGCCATCGGCCAGGAAGATACGAGCAGTACTTC. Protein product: CASSHRPGRYEQYF.

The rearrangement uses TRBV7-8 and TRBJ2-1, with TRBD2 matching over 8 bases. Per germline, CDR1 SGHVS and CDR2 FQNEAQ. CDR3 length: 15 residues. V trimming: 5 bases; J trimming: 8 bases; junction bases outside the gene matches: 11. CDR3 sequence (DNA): TGTGCCAGCAGCAAGGGAACCGGGACTAGTGATGAGCAGTTCTTC. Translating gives CASSKGTGTSDEQFF.

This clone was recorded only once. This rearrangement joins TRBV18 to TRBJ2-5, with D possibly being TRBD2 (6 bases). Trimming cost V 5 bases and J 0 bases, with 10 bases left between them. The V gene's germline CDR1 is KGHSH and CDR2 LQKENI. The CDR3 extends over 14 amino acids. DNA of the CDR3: TGTGCCAGCTCATGGGGCGGGAACCAAGAGACCCAGTACTTC. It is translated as CASSWGGNQETQYF.

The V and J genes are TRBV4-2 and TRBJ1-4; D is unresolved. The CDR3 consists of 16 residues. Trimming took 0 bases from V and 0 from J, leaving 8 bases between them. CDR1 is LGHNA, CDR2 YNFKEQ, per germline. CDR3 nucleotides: TGTGCCAGCAGCCAAGAACCGGGAACAACTAATGAAAAACTGTTTTTT. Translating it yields CASSQEPGTTNEKLFF.